Below, 11 T cell receptor beta chains from the same sample are listed, as sequenced in a study of post-analysis software for immune sequencing data. These receptors' targets are unknown. Included in the TCR beta cDNA libraries were unique molecular identifiers. TCRdb ran MiXCR on the PCR reads and lists one entry per CDR3 protein. This repertoire shows some 260,000 distinct CDR3 sequences, 36% found once; its top ten account for around 4.7%. Findings of the study overall: Patients had higher frequencies than controls of about five TRBV segments, including TRBV5-6, TRBV5-1 and TRBV20-1.

Sample: blood. These receptors all stem from a girl aged 10-17 years with multiple sclerosis.

Comment on this clonotype: This may stem from a read error, because a much larger clone lies one nucleotide away. The chain recombines TRBV9 with TRBJ1-6; 10 bases are a match to TRBD1. V dropped 7 bases and J dropped 11; count of bases not matched to a gene: 3. This CDR3 has 12 amino acids. Germline V gives CDR1 SGDLS, CDR2 YYNGEE. This chain's CDR3 is CASGTGEPPLHF. Here the CDR3 DNA reads TGTGCCAGCGGGACAGGGGAACCACCCCTCCACTTT.

Concerning this clonotype itself: A read error is possible here, since a much larger clone lies one base away. The chain joins TRBV6-1 to TRBJ1-1; D unclear. The CDR3 extends over 15 amino acids. CDR1 is MNHNS and CDR2 is SASEGT in the germline V gene. CDR3 DNA sequence: TGTACCAGCAGTGAAGGCTTCCCCCTCGAGTCTGAAGCTTTCTTT. Its translation is CTSSEGFPLESEAFF.

The J gene is TRBJ2-2, the V gene TRBV28, with 8 positions matching TRBD1. V gave up 5 bases and J gave up 6 bases; unmatched junction bases: 14. Looked up from germline, CDR1 is MDHEN and CDR2 is SYDVKM. The CDR3 loop spans 17 amino acids. As DNA, the CDR3 is TGTGCCAGCAGTCCCCCCCCGACAGGGGCGCTATCCGGGGAGCTGTTTTTT. It codes for CASSPPPTGALSGELFF.

The sample holds many counts of this clonotype. The chain combines TRBV5-5 with TRBJ2-1, with 11 bases matching TRBD1. Germline V gene data show CDR1 as SGHKS and CDR2 as YYEKEE (reference sequence). The CDR3 contains 16 residues. Trimming removed 1 base from V and 7 bases from J; junction bases left unmatched: 7. The CDR3 spells CASSLSQDRGPNEQFF. The CDR3 nucleotides are TGTGCCAGCAGCTTGTCTCAGGACAGGGGGCCGAATGAGCAGTTCTTC.

CDR3 bases: TGTGCCAGCAGTGCCGGGACAGGGAAACGTGGCTACACCTTC. This codes for CASSAGTGKRGYTF. The chain is built from TRBV25-1 and TRBJ1-2, with 9 bases that match TRBD1. Germline CDR1 and CDR2: MGHDK and SYGVNS. The J segment lost 7 bases and the V segment lost 4 bases, leaving 7 bases of the junction unmatched. CDR3 length: 14 residues.

This clonotype was found many times. The chain employs TRBV12-3 or TRBV12-4 and TRBJ1-5; weak D call: TRBD1 (6 bases). The CDR3 spans 12 residues. Trimming left V 8 bases short and J 5 bases short, with 10 bases between. The CDR3 here is CASATGYQPQHF. Written as DNA, the CDR3 is TGTGCCAGCGCCACAGGGTATCAGCCCCAGCATTTT.

This clonotype was seen a few times. This chain joins TRBV4-2 and TRBJ1-6, with D possibly TRBD1 on 6 matching bases. The germline CDR1 and CDR2 sequences are LGHNA and YNFKEQ. The CDR3 consists of 16 residues. Trimming stripped 0 bases from V and 9 bases from J, with 15 bases between. DNA for the CDR3: TGTGCCAGCAGCCAAGATGGCGGGGGCGGTAGTTCACCCCTCCACTTT. Its protein is CASSQDGGGGSSPLHF.

This clonotype was seen a few times. The rearrangement joins TRBV3-1 to TRBJ2-1, with TRBD2 as a possible D gene (6 bases). This CDR3 spans 14 amino acids. V lost 10 bases and J 4 bases, leaving 17 bases between the germline ends. Germline V gene sequence: CDR1 LGHDT, CDR2 YNNKEL (reference sequence). Here the CDR3 DNA reads TGTGCCACCCATCCAGCGGGCCTATACAATGAGCAGTTCTTC. Encoded protein: CATHPAGLYNEQFF.

This clonotype was found many times. The CDR3 protein is CASSSLGGGETQYF. The CDR3 region has the DNA TGTGCCAGCAGCTCCCTCGGGGGGGGAGAGACCCAGTACTTC. The gene calls are TRBV2 and TRBJ2-5; 8 bases fit TRBD2. This CDR3 region has 14 residues. The trim removed 6 bases at V and 4 bases at J, leaving 7 bases unmatched. The germline V gene encodes CDR1 SNHLY and CDR2 FYNNEI.

This clonotype was seen at least ten times. V gene TRBV6-1 combines with J gene TRBJ2-3; D is uncertain. CDR1 and CDR2 from the germline V gene are MNHNS and SASEGT. Trimming removed 5 bases at V and 0 bases at J, with 9 bases between. CDR3 size: 14 residues. CDR3 sequence: CASSRDGSTDTQYF. DNA for the CDR3: TGTGCCAGCAGTCGAGACGGTAGCACAGATACGCAGTATTTT.

CDR3: CAITSGKGILGSSPLHF. The CDR3 DNA reads as TGTGCCATCACTTCGGGCAAAGGGATTTTGGGGAGTTCACCCCTCCACTTT. The chain links TRBV10-3 to TRBJ1-6; D not resolved. V was shortened by 7 bases and J by 9 bases, with 25 bases between the two germline ends. The CDR3 contains 17 residues. Looked up from germline, CDR1 is ENHRY and CDR2 is SYGVKD.